This T cell receptor (beta chain) was found in a study of blood T cell repertoires in COVID-19. Study at large: Acute-phase and convalescent COVID-19 samples originated in the United States, Italy and Spain. The cDNA or gDNA used as material had been derived from T cells, B-cell-depleted T cells, or PBMCs.

Data came from immunoSEQ multiplex PCR; TCRdb stores just in-frame clones and leaves some out. The data hold 200,000 to 300,000 clones, with roughly 82% observed a single time. The sample taken for sequencing was peripheral blood. The TCR originated in a woman in her seventies with acute or convalescent COVID-19.

CDR3 region: CASSLGDTIYF. CDR3 DNA sequence: TGTGCCAGCAGCCTCGGGGACACCATATATTTT. V usage is TRBV7-9 and J usage is TRBJ1-3; no clear D. The V gene lost 5 bases and the J gene lost 8 bases, with 7 bases spanning the gap. The germline V gene encodes CDR1 SEHNR and CDR2 FQNEAQ (reference sequence). This CDR3 has 11 residues. The entire variable domain, with the rest obtained from reference TRBV7-9 and TRBJ1-3, is as follows: DTGVSQNPRHKITKRGQNVTFRCDPISEHNRLYWYRQTLGQGPEFLTYFQNEAQLEKSRLLSDRFSAERPKGSFSTLEIQRTEQGDSAMYLCASSLGDTIYFGEGSWLTVV.